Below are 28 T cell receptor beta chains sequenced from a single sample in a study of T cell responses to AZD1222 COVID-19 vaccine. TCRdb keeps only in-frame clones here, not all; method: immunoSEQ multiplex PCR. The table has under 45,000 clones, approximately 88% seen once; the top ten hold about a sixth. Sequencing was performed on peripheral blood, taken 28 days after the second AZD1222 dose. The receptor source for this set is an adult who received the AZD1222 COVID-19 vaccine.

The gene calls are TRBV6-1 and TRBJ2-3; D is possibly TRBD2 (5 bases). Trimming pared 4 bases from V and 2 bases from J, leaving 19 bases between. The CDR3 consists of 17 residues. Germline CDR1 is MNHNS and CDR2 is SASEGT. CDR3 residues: CASSGPQISAFTDTQYF. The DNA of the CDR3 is TGTGCCAGCAGTGGGCCCCAGATTAGCGCCTTCACAGATACGCAGTATTTT.

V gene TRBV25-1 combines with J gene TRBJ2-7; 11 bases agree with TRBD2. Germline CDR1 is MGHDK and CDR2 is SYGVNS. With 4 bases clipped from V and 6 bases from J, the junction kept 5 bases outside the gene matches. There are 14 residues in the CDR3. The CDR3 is CASSVSGGASEQYF. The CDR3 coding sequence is TGTGCCAGCAGTGTTAGCGGGGGGGCCTCCGAGCAGTACTTC.

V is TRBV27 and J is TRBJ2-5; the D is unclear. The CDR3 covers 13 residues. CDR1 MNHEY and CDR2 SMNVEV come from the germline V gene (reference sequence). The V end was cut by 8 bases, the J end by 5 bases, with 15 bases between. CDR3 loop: CASAPFGRETQYF. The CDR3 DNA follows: TGTGCCAGCGCACCCTTCGGAAGGGAGACCCAGTACTTC.

In DNA, the CDR3 is TGTGCCATCAGTGATCAGGGTGTGAACACTGAAGCTTTCTTT. Amino acids: CAISDQGVNTEAFF. This chain joins TRBV10-3 and TRBJ1-1, with D possibly matching TRBD1 (5 bases). The germline V and J ends were trimmed by 3 bases and 0 bases, with 8 bases remaining between them. The CDR3 totals 14 residues. Per germline, CDR1 ENHRY and CDR2 SYGVKD.

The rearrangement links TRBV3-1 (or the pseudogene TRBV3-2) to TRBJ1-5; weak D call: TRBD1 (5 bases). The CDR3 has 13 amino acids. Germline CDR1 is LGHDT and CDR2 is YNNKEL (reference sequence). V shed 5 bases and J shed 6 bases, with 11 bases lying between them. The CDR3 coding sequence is TGTGCCAGCAGCAGTTATGGGGCTCAGCCCCAGCATTTT. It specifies CASSSYGAQPQHF.

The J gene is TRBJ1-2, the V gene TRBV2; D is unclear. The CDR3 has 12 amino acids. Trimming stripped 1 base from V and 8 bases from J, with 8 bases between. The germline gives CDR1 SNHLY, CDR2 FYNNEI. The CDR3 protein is CASSEVARGYTF. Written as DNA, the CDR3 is TGTGCCAGCAGTGAAGTAGCGAGGGGCTACACCTTC.

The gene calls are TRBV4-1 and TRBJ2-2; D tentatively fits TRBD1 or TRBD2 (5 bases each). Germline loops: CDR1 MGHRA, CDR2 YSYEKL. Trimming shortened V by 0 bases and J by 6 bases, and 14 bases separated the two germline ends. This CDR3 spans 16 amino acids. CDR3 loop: CASSQDEEDIAGELFF. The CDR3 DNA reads TGCGCCAGCAGCCAAGATGAGGAGGACATAGCCGGGGAGCTGTTTTTT.

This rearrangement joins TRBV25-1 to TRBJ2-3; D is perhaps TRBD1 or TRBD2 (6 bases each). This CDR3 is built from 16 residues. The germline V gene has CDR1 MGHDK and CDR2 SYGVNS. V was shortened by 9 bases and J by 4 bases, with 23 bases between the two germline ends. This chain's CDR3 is CASTGGQGRTADTQYF. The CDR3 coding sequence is TGTGCCAGTACCGGGGGCCAGGGGCGGACCGCAGATACGCAGTATTTT.

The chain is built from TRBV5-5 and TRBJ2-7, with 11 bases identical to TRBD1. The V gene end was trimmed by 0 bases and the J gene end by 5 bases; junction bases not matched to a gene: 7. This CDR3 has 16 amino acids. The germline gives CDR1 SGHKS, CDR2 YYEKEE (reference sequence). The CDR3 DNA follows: TGTGCCAGCAGCTTGGTTGTAAGGACAGGGGGCCACGAGCAGTACTTC. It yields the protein CASSLVVRTGGHEQYF.

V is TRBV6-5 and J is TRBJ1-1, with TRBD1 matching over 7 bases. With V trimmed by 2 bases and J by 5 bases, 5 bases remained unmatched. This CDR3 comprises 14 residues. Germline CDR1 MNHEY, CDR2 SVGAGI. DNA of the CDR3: TGTGCCAGCAGTTACACAGGGGCCTTTACTGAAGCTTTCTTT. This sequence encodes CASSYTGAFTEAFF.

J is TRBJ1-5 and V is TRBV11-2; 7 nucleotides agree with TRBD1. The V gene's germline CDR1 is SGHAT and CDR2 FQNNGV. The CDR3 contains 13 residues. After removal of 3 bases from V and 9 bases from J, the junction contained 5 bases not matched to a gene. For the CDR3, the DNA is TGTGCCAGCAGCTTGGGACAGTCCGGGCCCCAGCATTTT. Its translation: CASSLGQSGPQHF.

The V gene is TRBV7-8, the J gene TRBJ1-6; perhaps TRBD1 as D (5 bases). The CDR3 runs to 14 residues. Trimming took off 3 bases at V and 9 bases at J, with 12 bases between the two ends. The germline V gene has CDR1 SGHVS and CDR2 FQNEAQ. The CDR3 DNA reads TGTGCCAGCAGCTTGGGGCCTCGGGGTTCACCCCTCCACTTT. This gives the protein CASSLGPRGSPLHF.

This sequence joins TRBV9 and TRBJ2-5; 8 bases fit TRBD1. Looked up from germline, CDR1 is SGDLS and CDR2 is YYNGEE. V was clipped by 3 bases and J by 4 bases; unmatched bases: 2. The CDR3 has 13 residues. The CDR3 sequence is CASSGTGRETQYF. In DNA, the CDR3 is TGTGCCAGCAGCGGGACAGGGCGAGAGACCCAGTACTTC.

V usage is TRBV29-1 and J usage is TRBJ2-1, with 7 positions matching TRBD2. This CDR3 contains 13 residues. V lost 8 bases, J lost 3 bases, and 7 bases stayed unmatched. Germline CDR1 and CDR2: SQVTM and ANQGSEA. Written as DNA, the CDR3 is TGCAGCTCCTGGACTAGAGGCTACAATGAGCAGTTCTTC. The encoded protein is CSSWTRGYNEQFF.

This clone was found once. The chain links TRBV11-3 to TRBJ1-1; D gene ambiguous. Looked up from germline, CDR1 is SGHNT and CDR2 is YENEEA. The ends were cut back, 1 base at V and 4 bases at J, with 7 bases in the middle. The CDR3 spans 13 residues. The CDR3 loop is CASSLGPGTEAFF. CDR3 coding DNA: TGTGCCAGCAGCTTAGGCCCAGGCACTGAAGCTTTCTTT.

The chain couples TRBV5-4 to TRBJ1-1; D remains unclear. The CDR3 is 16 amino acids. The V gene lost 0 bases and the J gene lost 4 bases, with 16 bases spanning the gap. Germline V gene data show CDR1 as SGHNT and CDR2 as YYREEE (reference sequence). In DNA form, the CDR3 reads TGTGCCAGCAGCTTGGGGGCCGCTGGTGGGCTCACTGAAGCTTTCTTT. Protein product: CASSLGAAGGLTEAFF.

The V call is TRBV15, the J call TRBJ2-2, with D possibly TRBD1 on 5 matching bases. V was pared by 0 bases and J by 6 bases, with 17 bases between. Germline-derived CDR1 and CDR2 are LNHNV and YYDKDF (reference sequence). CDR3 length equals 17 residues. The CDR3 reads CATSRDLGQPRAGELFF. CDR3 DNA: TGTGCCACCAGCAGAGATTTGGGGCAGCCGAGAGCCGGGGAGCTGTTTTTT.

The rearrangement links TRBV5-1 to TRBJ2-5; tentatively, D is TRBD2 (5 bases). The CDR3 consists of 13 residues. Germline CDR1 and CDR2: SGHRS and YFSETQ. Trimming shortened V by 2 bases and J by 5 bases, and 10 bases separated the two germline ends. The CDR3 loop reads CASSFLAGETQYF. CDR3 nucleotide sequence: TGCGCCAGCAGCTTCCTAGCTGGGGAGACCCAGTACTTC.

The CDR3 loop reads CASSQEDAGYSGNTIYF. Written as DNA, the CDR3 is TGTGCCAGCAGCCAAGAGGATGCGGGGTACTCTGGAAACACCATATATTTT. This rearrangement joins TRBV3-1 (or the pseudogene TRBV3-2) to TRBJ1-3; D gene ambiguous. The germline CDR1 and CDR2 sequences are LGHDT and YNNKEL (reference sequence). The CDR3 covers 17 residues. V was cut by 0 bases and J by 0 bases, with 12 bases left in between.

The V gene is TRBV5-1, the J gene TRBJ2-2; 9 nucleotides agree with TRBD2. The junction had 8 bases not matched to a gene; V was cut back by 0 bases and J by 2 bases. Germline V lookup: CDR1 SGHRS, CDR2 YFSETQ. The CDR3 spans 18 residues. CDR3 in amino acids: CASSLEIAGALNTGELFF. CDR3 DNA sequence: TGCGCCAGCAGCTTGGAGATAGCGGGGGCCCTAAACACCGGGGAGCTGTTTTTT.

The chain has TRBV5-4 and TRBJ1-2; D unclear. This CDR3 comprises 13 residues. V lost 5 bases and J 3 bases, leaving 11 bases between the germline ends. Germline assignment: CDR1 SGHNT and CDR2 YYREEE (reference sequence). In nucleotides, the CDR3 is TGTGCCAGCAGAAACAGTCGCGACTATGGCTACACCTTC. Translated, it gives CASRNSRDYGYTF.

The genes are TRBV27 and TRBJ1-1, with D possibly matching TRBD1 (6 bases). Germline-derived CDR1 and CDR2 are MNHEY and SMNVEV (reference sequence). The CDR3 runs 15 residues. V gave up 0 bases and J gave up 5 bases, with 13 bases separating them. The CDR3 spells CASSLSTGGGTEAFF. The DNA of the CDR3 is TGTGCCAGCAGTTTATCCACAGGAGGGGGGACTGAAGCTTTCTTT.

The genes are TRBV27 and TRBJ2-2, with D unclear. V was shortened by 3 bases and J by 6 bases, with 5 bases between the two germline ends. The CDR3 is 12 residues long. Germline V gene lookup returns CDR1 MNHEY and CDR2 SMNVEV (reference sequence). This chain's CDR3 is CASSFFPGELFF. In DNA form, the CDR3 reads TGTGCCAGCAGTTTCTTCCCCGGGGAGCTGTTTTTT.

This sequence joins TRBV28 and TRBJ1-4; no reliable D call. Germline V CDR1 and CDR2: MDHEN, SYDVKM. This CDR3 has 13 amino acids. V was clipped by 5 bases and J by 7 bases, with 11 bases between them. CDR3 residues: CASSATPFEKLFF. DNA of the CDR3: TGTGCCAGCAGTGCGACGCCCTTTGAAAAACTGTTTTTT.

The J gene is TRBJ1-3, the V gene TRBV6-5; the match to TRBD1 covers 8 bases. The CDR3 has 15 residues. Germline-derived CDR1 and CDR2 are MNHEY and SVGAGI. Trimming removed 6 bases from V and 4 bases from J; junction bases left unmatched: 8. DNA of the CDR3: TGTGCCAGCAGGGTGGACAGGGTGTCCGGAAACACCATATATTTT. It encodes CASRVDRVSGNTIYF.

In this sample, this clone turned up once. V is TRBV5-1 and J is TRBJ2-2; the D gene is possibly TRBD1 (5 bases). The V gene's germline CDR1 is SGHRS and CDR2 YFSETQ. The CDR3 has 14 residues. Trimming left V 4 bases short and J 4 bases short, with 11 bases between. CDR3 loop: CASSPVRATGELFF. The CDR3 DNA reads TGCGCCAGCAGCCCCGTCAGGGCCACCGGGGAGCTGTTTTTT.

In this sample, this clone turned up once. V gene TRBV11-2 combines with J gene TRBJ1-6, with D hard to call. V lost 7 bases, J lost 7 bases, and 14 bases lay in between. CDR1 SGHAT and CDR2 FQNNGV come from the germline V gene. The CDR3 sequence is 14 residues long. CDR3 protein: CASTSRTENSPLHF. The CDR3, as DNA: TGTGCCAGCACCTCCCGGACTGAGAATTCACCCCTCCACTTT. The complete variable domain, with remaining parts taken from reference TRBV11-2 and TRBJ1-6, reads EAGVAQSPRYKIIEKRQSVAFWCNPISGHATLYWYQQILGQGPKLLIQFQNNGVVDDSQLPKDRFSAERLKGVDSTLKIQPAKLEDSAVYLCASTSRTENSPLHFGNGTRLTVT.

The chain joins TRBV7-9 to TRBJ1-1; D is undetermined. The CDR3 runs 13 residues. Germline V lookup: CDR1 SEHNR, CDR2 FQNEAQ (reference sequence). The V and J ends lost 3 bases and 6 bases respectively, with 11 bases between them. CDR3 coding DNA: TGTGCCAGCAGCTTTGCTGTATTCGCTGAAGCTTTCTTT. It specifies CASSFAVFAEAFF.